Following are 15 T cell receptor beta chains from one sample sequenced in a study of cytomegalovirus exposure and HLA in healthy donors. Both 60 Vbeta primers and 13 Jbeta primers went into the PCR. Generated by immunoSEQ multiplex PCR, the TCRdb table keeps only in-frame clones and is missing some. The data show about 52,000 clones, with around three fifths seen just once and over 9.5% held by the top ten. Sequenced material: PBMCs. The receptor set was obtained from a human donor in good health.

The rearrangement joins TRBV30 to TRBJ2-3, with 11 nucleotides matching TRBD2. CDR3 length: 15 amino acids. J gave up 0 bases and V 5 bases, and 4 bases lay outside the gene matches. Germline loops: CDR1 GTSNPN, CDR2 SVGIG (reference sequence). The CDR3 DNA sequence: TGTGCCTGGGGTAGCGGGGGGGCGAGCACAGATACGCAGTATTTT. Its translation: CAWGSGGASTDTQYF.

The chain links TRBV9 to TRBJ2-3, with D maybe TRBD1 (5 bases). The CDR3 totals 14 residues. V lost 6 bases and J lost 4, with 15 bases in between. CDR1 SGDLS and CDR2 YYNGEE come from the germline V gene. DNA for the CDR3: TGTGCCAGCACCCTTGATGGGGCGGCAGATACGCAGTATTTT. Its translation is CASTLDGAADTQYF.

The V and J genes are TRBV6-5 and TRBJ1-2, with TRBD1 identical over 7 bases. CDR3 length equals 14 residues. Germline V CDR1 and CDR2: MNHEY, SVGAGI. V shed 6 bases and J 8 bases; nucleotides not matched to a gene: 12. CDR3 nucleotide sequence: TGTGCCAGCAGGGGGAGACAGGGATTGAGCGGCTACACCTTC. Translation: CASRGRQGLSGYTF.

A few counts support this clone. The chain combines TRBV7-2 with TRBJ1-5; possible D gene TRBD1, 5 bases. The ends were cut back, 2 bases at V and 2 bases at J, with 7 bases in the middle. The CDR3 is 14 amino acids. Germline CDR1 reads SGHTA; CDR2 reads FQGNSA. CDR3 coding DNA: TGTGCCAGCAGCTTAACGGGGGGCAATCAGCCCCAGCATTTT. This translates into CASSLTGGNQPQHF. The whole variable domain, remainder taken from reference TRBV7-2 and TRBJ1-5, is GAGVSQSPSNKVTEKGKDVELRCDPISGHTALYWYRQSLGQGLEFLIYFQGNSAPDKSGLPSDRFSAERTGGSVSTLTIQRTQQEDSAVYLCASSLTGGNQPQHFGDGTRLSIL.

J is TRBJ1-2 and V is TRBV5-1, with D tentatively TRBD1 (5 bases). This CDR3 is built from 14 residues. V was shortened by 3 bases and J by 7 bases, with 16 bases between the two germline ends. Germline V lookup: CDR1 SGHRS, CDR2 YFSETQ. The CDR3 DNA is TGCGCCAGCAGCTCCGGGCAGGGCCTGAGTGGCTACACCTTC. Its protein is CASSSGQGLSGYTF.

The chain uses TRBV5-4 and TRBJ1-6, with a weak D call TRBD1 (5 bases). The CDR3 sequence is 14 residues long. Germline CDR1 SGHNT, CDR2 YYREEE (reference sequence). The germline V and J ends were trimmed by 0 bases and 10 bases, with 11 bases remaining between them. The CDR3 loop reads CASSLAWGGSPLHF. CDR3 coding DNA: TGTGCCAGCAGCTTGGCGTGGGGGGGATCACCCCTCCACTTT.

The CDR3 bases are TGTGCCAGCACTATGGGGGCGCTATACACTGAAGCTTTCTTT. It is translated as CASTMGALYTEAFF. The gene calls are TRBV2 and TRBJ1-1; tentative D call: TRBD1 (6 bases). CDR3 length: 14 amino acids. CDR1 is SNHLY and CDR2 is FYNNEI in the germline V gene. The ends were cut back, 7 bases at V and 3 bases at J, with 15 bases in the middle.

The gene calls are TRBV4-2 and TRBJ1-2; D gene ambiguous. The CDR3 is 16 residues long. V shed 0 bases and J shed 6 bases, with 17 bases lying between them. CDR1 and CDR2 (germline): LGHNA, YNFKEQ. DNA of the CDR3: TGTGCCAGCAGCCAAGATCTCTCTTCCTTCCCGGATGGCTACACCTTC. Its translation is CASSQDLSSFPDGYTF.

The chain recombines TRBV5-1 with TRBJ2-7; TRBD1 might be the D (5 bases). Trimming removed 3 bases from V and 6 bases from J, with 10 bases in between. The CDR3 totals 12 residues. Looked up from germline, CDR1 is SGHRS and CDR2 is YFSETQ. The CDR3 sequence is CASSSMTAEQYF. The CDR3 DNA is TGCGCCAGCAGCTCGATGACAGCCGAGCAGTACTTC.

This clone has only one observation. The rearrangement uses TRBV5-1 and TRBJ2-2, with 9 bases aligning to TRBD1. The V gene end was trimmed by 4 bases and the J gene end by 1 base; junction bases not matched to a gene: 17. Germline assignment: CDR1 SGHRS and CDR2 YFSETQ. The CDR3 spans 20 residues. The CDR3, as DNA: TGCGCCAGCAGCGGGAGACCGGGACAGGGCCTTCATCGGAACACCGGGGAGCTGTTTTTT. Translating it yields CASSGRPGQGLHRNTGELFF. The whole variable domain, remainder taken from reference TRBV5-1 and TRBJ2-2, is KAGVTQTPRYLIKTRGQQVTLSCSPISGHRSVSWYQQTPGQGLQFLFEYFSETQRNKGNFPGRFSGRQFSNSRSEMNVSTLELGDSALYLCASSGRPGQGLHRNTGELFFGEGSRLTVL.

Details on this clone: At one end, the junction sequence differs from germline, possibly due to a read error. This chain's CDR3 is CASSLAPGGRQETQYF. CDR3 nucleotides: TGTGCTAGCAGCTTAGCGCCAGGGGGTCGCCAAGAGACCCAGTACTTC. This chain connects TRBV7-7 to TRBJ2-5; 7 bases line up with TRBD1. In germline, CDR1 is SSHAT, CDR2 FNYEAQ (reference sequence). The CDR3 loop spans 16 amino acids.

The chain has TRBV2 and TRBJ2-1, with 14 positions matching TRBD2. V shed 7 bases and J 9 bases; nucleotides not matched to a gene: 8. The CDR3 runs to 15 residues. Germline loops: CDR1 SNHLY, CDR2 FYNNEI. The CDR3: CASIKTSGGAAEQFF. The CDR3 DNA is TGTGCCAGCATTAAGACTAGCGGGGGGGCTGCTGAGCAGTTCTTC.

This chain links TRBV4-2 with TRBJ2-1, with 8 bases identical to TRBD2. The V segment lost 1 base and the J segment 4 bases; nucleotides outside the gene matches: 3. Germline V gene lookup returns CDR1 LGHNA and CDR2 YNFKEQ. CDR3 size: 15 residues. CDR3 nucleotides: TGTGCCAGCAGCCAAGCGGGGGGGGATTACAATGAGCAGTTCTTC. It codes for CASSQAGGDYNEQFF.

Points on this clone: One end of the junction does not line up with germline, which may come from a read error. The V gene is TRBV7-7, the J gene TRBJ2-7; no clear D gene. Germline-derived CDR1 and CDR2 are SSHAT and FNYEAQ (reference sequence). This CDR3 is 17 amino acids long. In DNA, the CDR3 is TGTGCTAGCAGCTTACCGTATGGGCAGCTTGAAGGCTACGAGCAGTACTTC. This sequence encodes CASSLPYGQLEGYEQYF.

This chain links TRBV7-2 with TRBJ2-3, with a tentative D call TRBD2 (6 bases). Between the trimmed V and J ends, which lost 1 base and 5 bases, there was a span of 19 bases. The germline V gene has CDR1 SGHTA and CDR2 FQGNSA. This CDR3 comprises 17 residues. CDR3 sequence (DNA): TGTGCCAGCAGCTTAGACTTCGCCGGGGGTAGTGGAGATACGCAGTATTTT. It encodes CASSLDFAGGSGDTQYF.